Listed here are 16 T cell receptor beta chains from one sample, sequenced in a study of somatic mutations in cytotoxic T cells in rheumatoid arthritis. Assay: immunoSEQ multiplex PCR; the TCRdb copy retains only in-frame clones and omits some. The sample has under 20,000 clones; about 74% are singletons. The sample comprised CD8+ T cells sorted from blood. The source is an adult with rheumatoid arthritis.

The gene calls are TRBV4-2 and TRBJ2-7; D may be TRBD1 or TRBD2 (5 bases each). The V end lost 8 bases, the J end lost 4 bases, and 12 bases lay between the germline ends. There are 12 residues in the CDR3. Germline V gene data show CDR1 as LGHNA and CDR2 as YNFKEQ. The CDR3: CASLGDGYEQYF. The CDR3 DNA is TGTGCCAGCTTGGGGGACGGGTACGAGCAGTACTTC.

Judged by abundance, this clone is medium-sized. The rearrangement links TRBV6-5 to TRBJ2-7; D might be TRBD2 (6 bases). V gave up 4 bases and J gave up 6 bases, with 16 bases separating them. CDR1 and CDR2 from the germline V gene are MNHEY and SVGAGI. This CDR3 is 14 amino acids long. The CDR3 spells CASSLGAGLVEQYF. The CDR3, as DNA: TGTGCCAGCAGTTTAGGAGCGGGTTTAGTCGAGCAGTACTTC.

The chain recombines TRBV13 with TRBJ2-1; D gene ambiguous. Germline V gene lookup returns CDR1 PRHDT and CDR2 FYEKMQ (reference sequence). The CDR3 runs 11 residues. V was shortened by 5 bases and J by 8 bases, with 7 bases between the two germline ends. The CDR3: CASSAPHEQFF. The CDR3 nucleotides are TGTGCCAGCAGCGCCCCTCATGAGCAGTTCTTC.

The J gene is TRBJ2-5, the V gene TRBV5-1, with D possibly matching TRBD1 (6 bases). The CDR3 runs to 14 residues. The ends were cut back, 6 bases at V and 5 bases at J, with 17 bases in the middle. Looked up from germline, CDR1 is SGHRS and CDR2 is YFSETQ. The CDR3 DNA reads TGCGCCAGCACCTACACGGACAGTCGGGAGACCCAGTACTTC. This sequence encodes CASTYTDSRETQYF. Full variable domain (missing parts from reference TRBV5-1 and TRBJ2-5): KAGVTQTPRYLIKTRGQQVTLSCSPISGHRSVSWYQQTPGQGLQFLFEYFSETQRNKGNFPGRFSGRQFSNSRSEMNVSTLELGDSALYLCASTYTDSRETQYFGPGTRLLVL.

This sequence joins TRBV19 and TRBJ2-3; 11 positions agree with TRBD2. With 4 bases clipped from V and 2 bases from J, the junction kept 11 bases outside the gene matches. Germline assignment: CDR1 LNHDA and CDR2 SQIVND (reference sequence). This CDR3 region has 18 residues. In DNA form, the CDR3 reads TGTGCCAGTAGTACGCTAGCGGGGGGCCCGTCCTTCACAGATACGCAGTATTTT. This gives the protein CASSTLAGGPSFTDTQYF.

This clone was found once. The CDR3 bases are TGCGCCAGCGGGTTAGCGGGGAACTACGAGCAGTACTTC. It encodes CASGLAGNYEQYF. The rearrangement links TRBV5-1 to TRBJ2-7; 8 nucleotides align to TRBD2. Germline CDR1 is SGHRS and CDR2 is YFSETQ. The length of the CDR3 is 13 residues. V trimming: 7 bases; J trimming: 3 bases; junction bases outside the gene matches: 6.

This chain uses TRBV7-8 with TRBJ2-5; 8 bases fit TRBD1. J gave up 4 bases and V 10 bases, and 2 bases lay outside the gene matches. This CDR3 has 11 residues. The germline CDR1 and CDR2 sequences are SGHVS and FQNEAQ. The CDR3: CAKDRVETQYF. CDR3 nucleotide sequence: TGTGCCAAGGACAGGGTAGAGACCCAGTACTTC.

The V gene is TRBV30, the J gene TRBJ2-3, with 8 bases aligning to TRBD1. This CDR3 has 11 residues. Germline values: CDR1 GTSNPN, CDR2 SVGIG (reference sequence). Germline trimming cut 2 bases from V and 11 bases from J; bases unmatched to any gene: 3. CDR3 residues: CAWSSGGGQYF. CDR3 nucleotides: TGTGCCTGGAGTTCAGGGGGCGGGCAGTATTTT.

The DNA for the CDR3 is TGTGCCAGCAGTGAAGCTGACAGGTACCTCTCCTACAATGAGCAGTTCTTC. Its protein is CASSEADRYLSYNEQFF. The gene calls are TRBV2 and TRBJ2-1; D perhaps matches TRBD1 (6 bases). V was clipped by 0 bases and J by 0 bases, with 12 bases between them. Germline CDR1 is SNHLY and CDR2 is FYNNEI. The CDR3 totals 17 residues.

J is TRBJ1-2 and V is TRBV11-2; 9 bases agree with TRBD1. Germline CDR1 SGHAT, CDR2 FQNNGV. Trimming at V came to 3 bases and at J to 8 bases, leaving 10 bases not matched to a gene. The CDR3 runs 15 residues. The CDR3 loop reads CASSFGTGNLEGYTF. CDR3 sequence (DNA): TGTGCCAGCAGCTTCGGGACAGGGAATTTAGAGGGCTACACCTTC.

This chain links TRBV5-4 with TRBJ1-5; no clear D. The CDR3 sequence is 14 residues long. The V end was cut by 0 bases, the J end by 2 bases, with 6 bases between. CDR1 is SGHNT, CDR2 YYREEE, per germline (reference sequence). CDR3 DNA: TGTGCCAGCAGCTTGGGAGGCGGCAATCAGCCCCAGCATTTT. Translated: CASSLGGGNQPQHF.

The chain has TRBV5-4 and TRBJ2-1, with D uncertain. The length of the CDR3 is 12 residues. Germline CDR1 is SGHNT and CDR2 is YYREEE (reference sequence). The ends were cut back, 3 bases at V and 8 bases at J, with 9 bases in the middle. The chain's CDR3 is CASSSFPDEQFF. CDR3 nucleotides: TGTGCCAGCAGCTCCTTCCCTGATGAGCAGTTCTTC.

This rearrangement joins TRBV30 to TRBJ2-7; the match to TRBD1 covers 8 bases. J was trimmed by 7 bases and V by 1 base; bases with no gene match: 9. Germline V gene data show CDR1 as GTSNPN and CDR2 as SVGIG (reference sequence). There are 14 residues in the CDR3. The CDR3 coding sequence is TGTGCCTGGAGTGGGCAGGGGGCTGTTTCAGAGCAGTACTTC. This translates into CAWSGQGAVSEQYF.

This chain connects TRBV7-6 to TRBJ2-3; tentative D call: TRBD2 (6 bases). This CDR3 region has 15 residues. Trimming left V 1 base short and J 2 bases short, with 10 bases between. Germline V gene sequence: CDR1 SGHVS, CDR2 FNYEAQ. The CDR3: CASSLEASDTDTQYF. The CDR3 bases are TGTGCCAGCAGCTTAGAGGCTAGCGACACAGATACGCAGTATTTT.

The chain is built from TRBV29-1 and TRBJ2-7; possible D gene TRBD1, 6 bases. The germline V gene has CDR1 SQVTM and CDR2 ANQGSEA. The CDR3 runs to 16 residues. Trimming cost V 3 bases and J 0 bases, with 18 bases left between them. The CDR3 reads CSVDQRQGSGSYEQYF. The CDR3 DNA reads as TGCAGCGTTGACCAAAGGCAGGGGTCCGGCTCCTACGAGCAGTACTTC.

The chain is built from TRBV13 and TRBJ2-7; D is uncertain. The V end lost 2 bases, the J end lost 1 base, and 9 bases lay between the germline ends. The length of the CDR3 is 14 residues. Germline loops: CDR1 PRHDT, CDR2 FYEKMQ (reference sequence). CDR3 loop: CASSLRLRSYEQYF. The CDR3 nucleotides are TGTGCCAGCAGCTTAAGGTTAAGGTCCTACGAGCAGTACTTC.